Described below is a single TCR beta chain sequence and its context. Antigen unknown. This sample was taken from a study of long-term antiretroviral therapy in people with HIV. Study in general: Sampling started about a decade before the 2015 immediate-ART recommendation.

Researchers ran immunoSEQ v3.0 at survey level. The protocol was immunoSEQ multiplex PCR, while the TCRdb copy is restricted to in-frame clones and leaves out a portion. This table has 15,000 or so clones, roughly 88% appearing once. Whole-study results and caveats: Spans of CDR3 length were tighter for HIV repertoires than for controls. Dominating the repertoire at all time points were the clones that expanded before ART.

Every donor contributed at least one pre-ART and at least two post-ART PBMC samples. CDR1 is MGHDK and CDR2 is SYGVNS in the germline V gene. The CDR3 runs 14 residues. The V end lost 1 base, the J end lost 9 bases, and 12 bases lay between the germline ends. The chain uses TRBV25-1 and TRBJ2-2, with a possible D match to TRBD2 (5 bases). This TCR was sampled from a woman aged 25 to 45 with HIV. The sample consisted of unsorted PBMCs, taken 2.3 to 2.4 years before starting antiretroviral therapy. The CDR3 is CASSEFGGSRELFF. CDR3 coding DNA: TGTGCCAGCAGTGAATTCGGAGGTTCGAGGGAGCTGTTTTTT.